This T cell receptor beta chain is drawn from a study of cytomegalovirus exposure and HLA in healthy donors. Regarding the study as a whole: Roughly uniform depth of sequencing across donors was assumed in presence/absence analyses. It has been reported that TCR beta sequences accurately predicted the HLA-A and HLA-B alleles of most subjects. Segments of the TCR beta V type were, in most cases, productive about 87% or about 30% of the time in an earlier analysis.

About this clone itself: Its specificity is unknown.

This CDR3 comprises 14 residues. J lost 5 bases, V lost 7 bases, and 9 bases had no gene match. Germline CDR1 reads SNHLY; CDR2 reads FYNNEI. Vbeta (60) and Jbeta (13) primers were used in the PCR. The data were produced by immunoSEQ multiplex PCR, yet TCRdb's version contains in-frame clones alone and is incomplete. Its listing shows 200,000 to 250,000 clones. This chain links TRBV2 with TRBJ2-5; 8 bases match TRBD2. The sample was PBMCs. This TCR came from a woman aged 25-40 years in good health and CMV-seropositive. CDR3: CASTSGRGSETQYF. DNA for the CDR3: TGTGCCAGCACCAGCGGGAGAGGGTCGGAGACCCAGTACTTC. Full variable domain (remainder filled in from reference TRBV2 and TRBJ2-5): EPEVTQTPSHQVTQMGQEVILRCVPISNHLYFYWYRQILGQKVEFLVSFYNNEISEKSEIFDDQFSVERPDGSNFTLKIRSTKLEDSAMYFCASTSGRGSETQYFGPGTRLLVL.